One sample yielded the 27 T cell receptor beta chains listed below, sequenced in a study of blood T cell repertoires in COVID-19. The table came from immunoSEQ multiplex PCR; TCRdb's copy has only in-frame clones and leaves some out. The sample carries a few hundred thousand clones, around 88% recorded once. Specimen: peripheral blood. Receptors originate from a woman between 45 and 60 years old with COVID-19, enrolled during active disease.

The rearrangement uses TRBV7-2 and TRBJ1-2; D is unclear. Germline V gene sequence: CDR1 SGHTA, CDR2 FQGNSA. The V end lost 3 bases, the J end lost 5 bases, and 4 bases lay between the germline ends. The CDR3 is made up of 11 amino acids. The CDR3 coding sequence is TGTGCCAGCAGCTTCCTATATGGCTACACCTTC. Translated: CASSFLYGYTF.

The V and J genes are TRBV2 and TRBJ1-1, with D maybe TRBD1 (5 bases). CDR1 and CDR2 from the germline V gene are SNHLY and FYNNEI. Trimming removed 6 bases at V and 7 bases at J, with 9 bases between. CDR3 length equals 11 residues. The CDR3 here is CASRYQGEAFF. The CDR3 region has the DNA TGTGCCAGCAGATATCAGGGTGAAGCTTTCTTT. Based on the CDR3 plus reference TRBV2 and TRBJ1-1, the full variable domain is EPEVTQTPSHQVTQMGQEVILRCVPISNHLYFYWYRQILGQKVEFLVSFYNNEISEKSEIFDDQFSVERPDGSNFTLKIRSTKLEDSAMYFCASRYQGEAFFGQGTRLTVV.

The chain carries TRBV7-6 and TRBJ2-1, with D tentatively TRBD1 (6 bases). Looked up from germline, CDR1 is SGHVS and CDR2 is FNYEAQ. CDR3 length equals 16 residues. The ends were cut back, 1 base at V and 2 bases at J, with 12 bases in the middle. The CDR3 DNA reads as TGTGCCAGCAGCTTAGTTGGGCCAGGGGCCTACAATGAGCAGTTCTTC. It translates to CASSLVGPGAYNEQFF.

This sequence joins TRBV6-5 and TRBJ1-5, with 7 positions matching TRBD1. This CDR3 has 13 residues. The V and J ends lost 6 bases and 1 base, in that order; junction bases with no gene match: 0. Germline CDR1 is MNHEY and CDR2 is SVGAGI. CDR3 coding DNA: TGTGCCAGCAGACAGGGGAGCAATCAGCCCCAGCATTTT. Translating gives CASRQGSNQPQHF.

The chain's CDR3 is CASSQSHRGYEETQYF. Here the CDR3 DNA reads TGTGCCAGCAGCCAAAGCCACAGGGGATACGAGGAGACCCAGTACTTC. The chain joins TRBV14 to TRBJ2-5; 7 nucleotides align to TRBD1. The germline V gene encodes CDR1 SGHDN and CDR2 FVKESK. Trimming removed 2 bases from V and 5 bases from J; junction bases left unmatched: 11. This CDR3 has 16 amino acids.

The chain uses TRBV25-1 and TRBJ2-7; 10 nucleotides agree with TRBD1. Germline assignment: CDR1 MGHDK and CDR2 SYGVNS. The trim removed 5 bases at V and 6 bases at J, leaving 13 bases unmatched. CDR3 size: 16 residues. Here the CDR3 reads CASSLRQGAMEGEQYF. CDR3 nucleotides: TGTGCCAGCAGTTTACGACAGGGGGCGATGGAGGGCGAGCAGTACTTC.

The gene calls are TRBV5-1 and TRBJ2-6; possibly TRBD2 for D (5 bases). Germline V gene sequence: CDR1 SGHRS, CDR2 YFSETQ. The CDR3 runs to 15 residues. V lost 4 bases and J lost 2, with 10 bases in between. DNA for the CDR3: TGCGCCAGCAGCATAGCCGGGACTGGGGCCAACGTCCTGACTTTC. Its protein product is CASSIAGTGANVLTF.

Here the CDR3 reads CASSLAGVDSDTQYF. The CDR3 DNA sequence: TGTGCCAGCAGTTTAGCGGGGGTGGATTCAGATACGCAGTATTTT. This rearrangement joins TRBV28 to TRBJ2-3; 7 bases match TRBD2. V shed 2 bases, J shed 4 bases, and the junction held 6 bases outside the gene matches. This CDR3 region has 15 residues. CDR1 is MDHEN and CDR2 is SYDVKM in the germline V gene. Complete variable domain (other parts from reference TRBV28 and TRBJ2-3): DVKVTQSSRYLVKRTGEKVFLECVQDMDHENMFWYRQDPGLGLRLIYFSYDVKMKEKGDIPEGYSVSREKKERFSLILESASTNQTSMYLCASSLAGVDSDTQYFGPGTRLTVL.

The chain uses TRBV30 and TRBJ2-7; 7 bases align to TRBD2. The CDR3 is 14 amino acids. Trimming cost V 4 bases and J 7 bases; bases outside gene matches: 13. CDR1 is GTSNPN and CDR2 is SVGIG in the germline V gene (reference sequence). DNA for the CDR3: TGTGCCTGGAACATGGGACTACTAAGGAGGGAGCAGTACTTC. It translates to CAWNMGLLRREQYF.

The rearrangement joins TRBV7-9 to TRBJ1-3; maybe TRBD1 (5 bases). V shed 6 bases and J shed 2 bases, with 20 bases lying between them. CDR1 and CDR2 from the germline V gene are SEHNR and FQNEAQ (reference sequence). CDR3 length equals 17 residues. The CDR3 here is CASSHSDLGDPGNTIYF. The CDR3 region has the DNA TGTGCCAGCAGTCATTCAGACCTAGGGGATCCTGGAAACACCATATATTTT.

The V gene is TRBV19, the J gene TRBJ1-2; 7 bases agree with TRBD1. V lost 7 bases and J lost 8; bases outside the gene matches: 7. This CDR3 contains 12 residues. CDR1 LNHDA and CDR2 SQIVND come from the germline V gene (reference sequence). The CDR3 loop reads CASIGQALGYTF. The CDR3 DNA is TGTGCCAGTATAGGACAGGCGTTGGGCTACACCTTC.

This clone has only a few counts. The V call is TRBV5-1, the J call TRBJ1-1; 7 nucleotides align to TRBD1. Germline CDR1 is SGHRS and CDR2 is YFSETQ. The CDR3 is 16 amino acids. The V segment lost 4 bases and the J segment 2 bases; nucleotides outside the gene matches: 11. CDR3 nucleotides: TGCGCCAGCAGCATGGATGGACAGGTTATTAACACTGAAGCTTTCTTT. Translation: CASSMDGQVINTEAFF.

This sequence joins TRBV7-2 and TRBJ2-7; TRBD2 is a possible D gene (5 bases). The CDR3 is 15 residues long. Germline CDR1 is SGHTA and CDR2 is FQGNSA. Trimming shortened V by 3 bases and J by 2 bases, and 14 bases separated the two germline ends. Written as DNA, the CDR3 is TGTGCCAGCAGCTTTAGCCGGACTTCCACCTACGAGCAGTACTTC. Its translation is CASSFSRTSTYEQYF.

CDR3 in amino acids: CASRYVAGGRNEQFF. The CDR3 nucleotides are TGTGCCTCCCGATATGTAGCGGGGGGGAGAAATGAGCAGTTCTTC. This chain joins TRBV30 and TRBJ2-1; the match to TRBD2 covers 11 bases. J gave up 7 bases and V 7 bases, and 12 bases lay outside the gene matches. This CDR3 spans 15 amino acids. Germline assignment: CDR1 GTSNPN and CDR2 SVGIG (reference sequence).

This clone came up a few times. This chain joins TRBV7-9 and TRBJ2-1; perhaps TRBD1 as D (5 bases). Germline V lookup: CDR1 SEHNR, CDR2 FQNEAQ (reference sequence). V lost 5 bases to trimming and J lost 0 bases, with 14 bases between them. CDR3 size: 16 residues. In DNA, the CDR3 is TGTGCCAGCAGCATGACGATGACAGTCTCCTACAATGAGCAGTTCTTC. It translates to CASSMTMTVSYNEQFF.

The CDR3 here is CASSRASGYTGELFF. CDR3 bases: TGTGCCAGCAGTCGGGCTAGCGGGTACACCGGGGAGCTGTTTTTT. V usage is TRBV6-5 and J usage is TRBJ2-2, with 8 bases identical to TRBD2. The CDR3 sequence is 15 residues long. The V gene's germline CDR1 is MNHEY and CDR2 SVGAGI. V shed 5 bases and J 3 bases; nucleotides not matched to a gene: 5.

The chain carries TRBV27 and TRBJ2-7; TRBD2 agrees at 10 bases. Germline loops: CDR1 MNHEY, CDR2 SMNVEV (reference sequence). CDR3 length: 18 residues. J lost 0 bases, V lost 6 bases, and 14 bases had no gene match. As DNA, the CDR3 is TGTGCCAGCAGGGCAACCGGTCTAGCGGGGGCATACTCCTACGAGCAGTACTTC. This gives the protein CASRATGLAGAYSYEQYF.

DNA of the CDR3: TGTGCCAGCAGGCGGGACCTAAACACTGAAGCTTTCTTT. It encodes CASRRDLNTEAFF. This chain connects TRBV12-3 or TRBV12-4 to TRBJ1-1; weak D call: TRBD1 (5 bases). CDR3 length: 13 amino acids. Trimming took 6 bases from V and 2 from J, leaving 10 bases between them.

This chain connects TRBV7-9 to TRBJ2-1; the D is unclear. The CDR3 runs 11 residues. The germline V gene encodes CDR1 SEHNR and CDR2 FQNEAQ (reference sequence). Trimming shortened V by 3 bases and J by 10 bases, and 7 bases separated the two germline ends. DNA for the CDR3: TGTGCCAGCAGCTTCGGGTACGAGCAGTTCTTC. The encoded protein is CASSFGYEQFF. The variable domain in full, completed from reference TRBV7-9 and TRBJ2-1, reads DTGVSQNPRHKITKRGQNVTFRCDPISEHNRLYWYRQTLGQGPEFLTYFQNEAQLEKSRLLSDRFSAERPKGSFSTLEIQRTEQGDSAMYLCASSFGYEQFFGPGTRLTVL.

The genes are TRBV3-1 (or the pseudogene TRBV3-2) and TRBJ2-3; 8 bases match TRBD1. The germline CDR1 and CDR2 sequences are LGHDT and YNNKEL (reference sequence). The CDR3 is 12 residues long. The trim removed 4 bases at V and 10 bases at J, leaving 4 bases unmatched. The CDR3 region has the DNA TGTGCCAGCAGCCCCGGGACAGGCTCGCAGTATTTT. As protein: CASSPGTGSQYF.

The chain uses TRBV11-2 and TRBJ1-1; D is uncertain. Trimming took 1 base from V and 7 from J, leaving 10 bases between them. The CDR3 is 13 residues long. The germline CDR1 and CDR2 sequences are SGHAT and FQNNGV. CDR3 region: CASSLVRVREAFF. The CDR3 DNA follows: TGTGCCAGCAGCTTAGTGCGGGTTCGTGAAGCTTTCTTT. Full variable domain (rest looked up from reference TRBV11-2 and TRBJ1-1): EAGVAQSPRYKIIEKRQSVAFWCNPISGHATLYWYQQILGQGPKLLIQFQNNGVVDDSQLPKDRFSAERLKGVDSTLKIQPAKLEDSAVYLCASSLVRVREAFFGQGTRLTVV.

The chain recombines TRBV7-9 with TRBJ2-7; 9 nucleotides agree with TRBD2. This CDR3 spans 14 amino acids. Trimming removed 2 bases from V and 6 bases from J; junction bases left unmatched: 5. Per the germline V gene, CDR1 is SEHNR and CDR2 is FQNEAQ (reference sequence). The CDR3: CASSLSGRYSEQYF. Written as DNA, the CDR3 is TGTGCCAGCAGCTTAAGCGGGAGGTATAGCGAGCAGTACTTC.

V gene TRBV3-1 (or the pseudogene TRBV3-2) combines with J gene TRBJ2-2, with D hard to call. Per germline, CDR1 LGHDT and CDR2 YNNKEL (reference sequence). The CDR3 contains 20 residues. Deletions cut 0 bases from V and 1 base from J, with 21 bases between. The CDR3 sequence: CASSQEDPIGPPGNTGELFF. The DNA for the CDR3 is TGTGCCAGCAGCCAAGAAGACCCTATTGGGCCCCCCGGGAACACCGGGGAGCTGTTTTTT.

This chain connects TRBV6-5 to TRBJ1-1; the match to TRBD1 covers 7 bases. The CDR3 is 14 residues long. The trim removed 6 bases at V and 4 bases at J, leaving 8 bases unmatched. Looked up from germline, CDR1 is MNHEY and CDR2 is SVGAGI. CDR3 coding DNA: TGTGCCAGCAGCTTAGGGGGCGGGGCCACTGAAGCTTTCTTT. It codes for CASSLGGGATEAFF.

CDR3 region: CASSFTIGTGGNYGYTF. The CDR3 DNA follows: TGTGCCAGCAGCTTTACCATCGGGACAGGGGGTAACTATGGCTACACCTTC. The chain uses TRBV3-1 (or the pseudogene TRBV3-2) and TRBJ1-2, with 11 bases that match TRBD1. Per the germline V gene, CDR1 is LGHDT and CDR2 is YNNKEL (reference sequence). Trimming cost V 5 bases and J 1 base; bases outside gene matches: 9. This CDR3 contains 17 residues.

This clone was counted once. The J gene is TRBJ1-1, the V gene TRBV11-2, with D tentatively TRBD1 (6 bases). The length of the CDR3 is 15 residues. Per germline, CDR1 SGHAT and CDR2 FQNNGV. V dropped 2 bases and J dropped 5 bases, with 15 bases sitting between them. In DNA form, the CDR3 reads TGTGCCAGCAGCTTATATCAGGGGCGCGTTACTGAAGCTTTCTTT. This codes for CASSLYQGRVTEAFF.

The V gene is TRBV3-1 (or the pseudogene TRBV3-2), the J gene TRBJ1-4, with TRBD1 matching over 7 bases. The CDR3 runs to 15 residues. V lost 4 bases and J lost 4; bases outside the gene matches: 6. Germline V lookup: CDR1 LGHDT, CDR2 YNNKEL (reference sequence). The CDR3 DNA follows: TGTGCCAGCAGCCCCGGGACAGCTGTTAATGAAAAACTGTTTTTT. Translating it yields CASSPGTAVNEKLFF.